One sample yielded the 25 T cell receptor beta chains listed below, sequenced in a study of CD8+ T cells in alopecia areata. The sequencing template was cDNA reverse transcribed from extracted RNA. Here immunoSEQ multiplex PCR was the method, and the copy in TCRdb shows in-frame clones only, minus some. The profile shows 130,000 to 150,000 clones, around 87% of them singletons. The sequenced sample was CD8+ T cells sorted from blood, obtained at week 0. Every receptor here comes from a human donor with alopecia areata.

In this sample, this clone turned up a few times. This chain uses TRBV5-8 with TRBJ2-2, with no clear D. Germline V gives CDR1 SGHTS, CDR2 YDEGEE. CDR3 length: 13 residues. V was cut by 0 bases and J by 3 bases, with 3 bases left in between. The CDR3: CASSLGYTGELFF. In nucleotides, the CDR3 is TGTGCCAGCAGCTTGGGCTACACCGGGGAGCTGTTTTTT.

The chain employs TRBV27 and TRBJ2-3, with 13 positions matching TRBD2. Germline V gives CDR1 MNHEY, CDR2 SMNVEV (reference sequence). The V gene end was trimmed by 4 bases and the J gene end by 3 bases; junction bases not matched to a gene: 7. CDR3 length: 17 amino acids. This CDR3 is CASSSRTSGSFTDTQYF. CDR3 DNA: TGTGCCAGCAGTTCCAGGACTAGCGGGAGTTTTACAGATACGCAGTATTTT.

V and J are TRBV10-3 and TRBJ2-1, with a weak D call TRBD2 (5 bases). The CDR3 has 13 amino acids. V was shortened by 6 bases and J by 4 bases, with 10 bases between the two germline ends. Germline-derived CDR1 and CDR2 are ENHRY and SYGVKD. The CDR3 DNA sequence: TGTGCCATCAGAGACGGGGTTTACAATGAGCAGTTCTTC. It translates to CAIRDGVYNEQFF.

This clone came up a few times. J is TRBJ2-1 and V is TRBV12-5; D tentatively reads TRBD1 or TRBD2 (5 bases each). CDR1 is LGHNT and CDR2 is FRNRAP in the germline V gene. The CDR3 is 11 amino acids. The V gene lost 1 base and the J gene lost 12 bases, with 7 bases spanning the gap. The CDR3: CASGLEGRQFF. In DNA form, the CDR3 reads TGTGCTAGTGGTTTGGAGGGGAGGCAGTTCTTC.

This sequence joins TRBV6-5 and TRBJ2-1; weak D call: TRBD2 (5 bases). CDR3 length: 14 residues. The germline V gene encodes CDR1 MNHEY and CDR2 SVGAGI. Trimming took off 4 bases at V and 10 bases at J, with 17 bases between the two ends. The CDR3 nucleotides are TGTGCCAGCAGTTCGGGGTTACCTACAATGGAGCAGTTCTTC. Translating it yields CASSSGLPTMEQFF.

In DNA, the CDR3 is TGTGCCAGCAGCCCACAGGGGGGCACTGAAGCTTTCTTT. It specifies CASSPQGGTEAFF. The genes are TRBV7-9 and TRBJ1-1; 8 bases are shared with TRBD1. The trim removed 5 bases at V and 4 bases at J, leaving 3 bases unmatched. The CDR3 covers 13 residues. CDR1 is SEHNR, CDR2 FQNEAQ, per germline (reference sequence).

The chain uses TRBV12-5 and TRBJ2-2, with 12 bases fitting TRBD2. CDR3 length equals 16 residues. CDR1 LGHNT and CDR2 FRNRAP come from the germline V gene. V was pared by 6 bases and J by 2 bases, with 4 bases of the junction left unmatched. The CDR3 here is CASGLLAGGNTGELFF. The CDR3 bases are TGTGCTAGTGGCCTACTAGCGGGAGGTAACACCGGGGAGCTGTTTTTT.

This chain uses TRBV29-1 with TRBJ2-2, with D unresolved. This CDR3 has 12 amino acids. Trimming removed 7 bases at V and 6 bases at J, with 12 bases between. Germline CDR1 and CDR2: SQVTM and ANQGSEA. The CDR3 is CSAPLRPGELFF. CDR3 coding DNA: TGCAGCGCCCCGCTGAGGCCCGGGGAGCTGTTTTTT.

This clone was detected once. The CDR3 DNA sequence: TGTGCCAGCAGTTCTGGGACTAGCTCCACCTGGGATACGCAGTATTTT. Its protein product is CASSSGTSSTWDTQYF. V gene TRBV27 combines with J gene TRBJ2-3, with 9 bases fitting TRBD2. This CDR3 contains 16 residues. CDR1 and CDR2 (germline): MNHEY, SMNVEV (reference sequence). With V trimmed by 4 bases and J by 6 bases, 11 bases remained unmatched.

With regard to this clone: Different DNA sequences within this sample yield the same CDR3. The CDR3 DNA is TGTGCCATCAGTGAGACAGGGGGCTACGAGCAGTACTTC. Translating gives CAISETGGYEQYF. This sequence joins TRBV10-3 and TRBJ2-7; 8 positions agree with TRBD1. The trim removed 2 bases at V and 3 bases at J, leaving 0 bases unmatched. The CDR3 has 13 residues. Germline loops: CDR1 ENHRY, CDR2 SYGVKD.

This sequence joins TRBV21-1 and TRBJ2-3; TRBD2, the table's D call, was not compared with the DNA. TRBV21-1 is noted as a pseudogene. The CDR3 is made up of 15 amino acids. CDR3 bases: TGTGCCAGCACTCGCCGGGGGTTTTATCCCGATACGCAGTATTTT. Protein product: CASTRRGFYPDTQYF.

CDR3 residues: CASSTDSSDTQYF. The CDR3 DNA reads as TGTGCCAGCAGCACGGACAGTTCCGATACGCAGTATTTT. This chain links TRBV7-2 with TRBJ2-3; D might be TRBD1 (6 bases). The CDR3 length is 13 residues. Trimming shortened V by 5 bases and J by 6 bases, and 12 bases separated the two germline ends. In germline, CDR1 is SGHTA, CDR2 FQGNSA.

The chain uses TRBV9 and TRBJ1-2; 8 positions agree with TRBD1. J lost 6 bases, V lost 1 base, and 20 bases had no gene match. From germline, CDR1 is SGDLS and CDR2 YYNGEE. CDR3 size: 19 residues. The CDR3 is CASSVTVRGPPELANGYTF. In nucleotides, the CDR3 is TGTGCCAGCAGCGTAACGGTCAGGGGGCCACCCGAACTCGCTAATGGCTACACCTTC.

The rearrangement links TRBV4-1 to TRBJ2-1; TRBD2 agrees at 8 bases. Germline V gives CDR1 MGHRA, CDR2 YSYEKL. Trimming at V came to 1 base and at J to 5 bases, leaving 7 bases not matched to a gene. This CDR3 has 16 amino acids. The CDR3 loop is CASSQVGLDPNNEQFF. The DNA of the CDR3 is TGCGCCAGCAGCCAAGTGGGACTAGATCCGAACAATGAGCAGTTCTTC.

V is TRBV19 and J is TRBJ1-1; 7 bases match TRBD1. The germline gives CDR1 LNHDA, CDR2 SQIVND (reference sequence). With V trimmed by 3 bases and J by 1 base, 8 bases remained unmatched. This CDR3 region has 16 residues. The CDR3 DNA reads as TGTGCCAGTAGTATGGGGTACGACAGGGAGAACACTGAAGCTTTCTTT. Protein sequence: CASSMGYDRENTEAFF.

This rearrangement joins TRBV7-8 to TRBJ2-5; 9 bases map to TRBD2. The germline V gene has CDR1 SGHVS and CDR2 FQNEAQ. The CDR3 runs 16 residues. V shed 1 base and J 5 bases; nucleotides not matched to a gene: 8. In DNA, the CDR3 is TGTGCCAGCAGCTTAGAGGCGGGGGGGCGCGTGGAGACCCAGTACTTC. Encoded protein: CASSLEAGGRVETQYF. Together with reference TRBV7-8 and TRBJ2-5, the CDR3 gives the full variable domain: GAGVSQSPRYKVAKRGQDVALRCDPISGHVSLFWYQQALGQGPEFLTYFQNEAQLDKSGLPSDRFFAERPEGSVSTLKIQRTQQEDSAVYLCASSLEAGGRVETQYFGPGTRLLVL.

With respect to this clone: Other DNA sequences of this sample code for an identical CDR3. This chain connects TRBV7-8 to TRBJ2-7; TRBD1 agrees at 8 bases. The CDR3 is made up of 19 amino acids. The junction had 21 bases not matched to a gene; V was cut back by 5 bases and J by 3 bases. Germline V CDR1 and CDR2: SGHVS, FQNEAQ. The CDR3 is CASSNEFGQGLLHIYEQYF. The CDR3 nucleotides are TGTGCCAGCAGCAACGAATTTGGACAGGGCCTCCTCCATATCTACGAGCAGTACTTC.

This clone was seen a handful of times. The J gene is TRBJ2-3, the V gene TRBV29-1, with TRBD1 matching over 8 bases. This CDR3 is built from 14 residues. V was pared by 2 bases and J by 2 bases, with 3 bases of the junction left unmatched. Germline V lookup: CDR1 SQVTM, CDR2 ANQGSEA. CDR3 loop: CSVESDRDTDTQYF. The CDR3 region has the DNA TGCAGCGTTGAATCGGACAGGGACACAGATACGCAGTATTTT.

The chain is built from TRBV6-5 and TRBJ2-1; 7 positions agree with TRBD1. CDR1 and CDR2 (germline): MNHEY, SVGAGI. Trimming removed 0 bases from V and 14 bases from J; junction bases left unmatched: 7. The CDR3 is 13 residues long. CDR3: CASSYSKGASEFF. DNA for the CDR3: TGTGCCAGCAGTTACTCTAAGGGGGCAAGTGAGTTCTTC.

The rearrangement links TRBV4-1 to TRBJ1-1; TRBD1 matches 9 bases. CDR3 length: 15 amino acids. Per the germline V gene, CDR1 is MGHRA and CDR2 is YSYEKL. Losses at the gene ends were 3 bases for V and 6 bases for J; bases not matched to a gene: 8. Here the CDR3 DNA reads TGCGCCAGCAGCCAGACCCACAGGGGGCGGGCTGAAGCTTTCTTT. This gives the protein CASSQTHRGRAEAFF.

The V and J genes are TRBV29-1 and TRBJ2-1; TRBD2 aligns across 7 bases. The CDR3 length is 16 residues. Germline lookup yields CDR1 SQVTM and CDR2 ANQGSEA. The J segment lost 0 bases and the V segment lost 3 bases, leaving 8 bases of the junction unmatched. The CDR3: CSVEGVAGRSYNEQFF. CDR3 DNA: TGCAGCGTTGAGGGCGTAGCGGGTCGCTCCTACAATGAGCAGTTCTTC.

V gene TRBV7-9 combines with J gene TRBJ2-7; 11 positions agree with TRBD2. The J segment lost 1 base and the V segment lost 5 bases, leaving 7 bases of the junction unmatched. Per the germline V gene, CDR1 is SEHNR and CDR2 is FQNEAQ (reference sequence). This CDR3 is 16 amino acids long. Here the CDR3 reads CASSLPTSGESYEQYF. In DNA, the CDR3 is TGTGCCAGCAGCCTCCCGACTAGCGGGGAGTCCTACGAGCAGTACTTC.

The rearrangement uses TRBV5-6 and TRBJ2-7, with a weak D call TRBD1 (6 bases). The CDR3 contains 13 residues. Trimming pared 6 bases from V and 2 bases from J, leaving 12 bases between. The germline V gene encodes CDR1 SGHDT and CDR2 YYEEEE. In nucleotides, the CDR3 is TGTGCCAGCACGGGGACACAAGCCTACGAGCAGTACTTC. Amino acid sequence: CASTGTQAYEQYF. The full variable domain, completed using reference TRBV5-6 and TRBJ2-7, is DAGVTQSPTHLIKTRGQQVTLRCSPKSGHDTVSWYQQALGQGPQFIFQYYEEEERQRGNFPDRFSGHQFPNYSSELNVNALLLGDSALYLCASTGTQAYEQYFGPGTRLTVT.

Worth noting for this clone: The identical CDR3 is also encoded by other nucleotide sequences in the sample. The chain combines TRBV4-1 with TRBJ2-3; the D gene is possibly TRBD2 (5 bases). This CDR3 spans 12 amino acids. Trimming left V 5 bases short and J 6 bases short, with 9 bases between. CDR1 is MGHRA and CDR2 is YSYEKL in the germline V gene. Here the CDR3 DNA reads TGCGCCAGCAGCTTAGGCGGGGATACGCAGTATTTT. Its protein is CASSLGGDTQYF.

The CDR3 region has the DNA TGCAGCGAGCAGACAGATACGCAGTATTTT. Protein: CSEQTDTQYF. J is TRBJ2-3 and V is TRBV29-1; D call uncertain. With 7 bases removed from V and 3 bases from J, the gap between germline ends came to 5 bases. There are 10 residues in the CDR3. CDR1 and CDR2 (germline): SQVTM, ANQGSEA.